This T cell receptor (beta chain) came from a study of CD8+ T cells in alopecia areata. Treatment denoted: oral pan-JAK inhibitor, 5-10 mg twice daily. The CDR3 extends over 13 amino acids. Germline V CDR1 and CDR2: SGHVS, FQNEAQ. Trimming took 0 bases from V and 6 from J, leaving 8 bases between them. Extracted from the samples, RNA was reverse transcribed into cDNA to serve as the sequencing template. Sequencing was performed with immunoSEQ multiplex PCR; in TCRdb, only in-frame clones are kept and a portion is missing. This table holds 150,000 to 200,000 clones, roughly half found once. This clonotype was obtained from a human donor with alopecia areata. The sample was CD8+ T cells sorted from blood, taken at roughly week 53, from a patient treated with tofacitinib. This chain joins TRBV7-8 and TRBJ1-2; D remains unclear. CDR3 sequence (DNA): TGTGCCAGCAGCTTAGCGCTCATAGATGGCTACACCTTC. Its protein is CASSLALIDGYTF.